The clone carrying this T cell receptor (beta chain) has only one observation. Its antigen is as yet unknown. This record comes from a study of shared clonotypes between healthy human individuals. Findings of the study overall: The study found 4.5% to 5% of naive CD4 clonotypes shared across several donors. Despite large depth, sorted-subset datasets appeared incompletely sequenced.

This table comes from immunoSEQ multiplex PCR, and its TCRdb copy is limited to in-frame clones, with some not included. The profile shows 1.6 million or so clones, over 95% of them singletons. Germline values: CDR1 SGHAT, CDR2 FQNNGV. The CDR3 is 12 residues long. The V end lost 4 bases, the J end lost 4 bases, and 5 bases lay between the germline ends. Partitioning of CD4+ cells yielded a CD45RA+ naive subset and a CD45RA-negative memory subset. This chain uses TRBV11-2 with TRBJ2-1, with D uncertain. The clonotype originates from a man younger than 45 in good health. Sample: naive CD4+ T cells sorted from blood. Documented subset: CD45RA+ positively selected. The CDR3 reads CASSSQYNEQFF. The CDR3 coding sequence is TGTGCCAGCAGCTCGCAGTACAATGAGCAGTTCTTC.